This T cell receptor (beta chain) appears in the sequencing data of a study of shared clonotypes between healthy human individuals. The wider study: CD4 naive and CD4 memory each took three plates per donor, while CD8 naive took two and CD8 memory one.

About this clone: Its antigen remains unidentified. Other DNA sequences in the same sample also yield this CDR3.

Germline V gene lookup returns CDR1 GTSNPN and CDR2 SVGIG (reference sequence). The germline V and J ends were trimmed by 2 bases and 9 bases, with 11 bases remaining between them. This CDR3 has 13 amino acids. Sorted-subset replicate PCRs used around 220 ng DNA, 25,000 to 30,000 T cell genomes. The data were produced by immunoSEQ multiplex PCR, yet TCRdb's version contains in-frame clones alone and is incomplete. Here the sample spans about 960,000 clones, approximately 80% being singletons. Findings of the study overall: Memory subsets generally showed smaller estimated richness than naive subsets did.

The rearrangement joins TRBV30 to TRBJ1-6; possible D gene TRBD1, 5 bases. The sample consisted of memory CD4+ T cells sorted from blood. Subset described: CD45RA-negative fraction. This clonotype originated in a man between 18 and 35 years old in good health. CDR3 coding DNA: TGTGCCTGGAGTTCGCAGGGTGGTTCACCCCTCCACTTT. Translated, it gives CAWSSQGGSPLHF.